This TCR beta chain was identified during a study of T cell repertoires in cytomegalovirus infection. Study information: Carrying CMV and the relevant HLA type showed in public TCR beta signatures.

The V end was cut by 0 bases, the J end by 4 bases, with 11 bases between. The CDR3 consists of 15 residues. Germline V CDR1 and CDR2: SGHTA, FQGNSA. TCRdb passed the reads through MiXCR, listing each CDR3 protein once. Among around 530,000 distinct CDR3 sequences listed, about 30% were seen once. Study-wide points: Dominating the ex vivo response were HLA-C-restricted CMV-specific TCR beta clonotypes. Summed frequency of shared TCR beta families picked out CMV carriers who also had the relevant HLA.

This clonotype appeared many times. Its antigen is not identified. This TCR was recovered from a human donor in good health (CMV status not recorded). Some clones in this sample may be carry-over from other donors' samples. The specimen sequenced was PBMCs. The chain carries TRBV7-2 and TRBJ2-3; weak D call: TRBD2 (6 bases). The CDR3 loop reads CASSLAGGRADTQYF. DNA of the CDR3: TGTGCCAGCAGCTTAGCGGGAGGAAGGGCAGATACGCAGTATTTT.